These 2 T cell receptor beta chains were sequenced from one sample in a study of response to subunit inactivated influenza vaccine. TCRdb called the RT-PCR reads again in MiXCR, with one record for every CDR3 protein. The data contain approximately 290,000 distinct CDR3 sequences, 20% to 25% of them singletons. Material: PBMCs from blood, obtained approximately 20 months after vaccination. The receptors were sampled from a man aged 50 to 75 who received an inactivated influenza vaccine.

V is TRBV5-1 and J is TRBJ1-2; D is unresolved. CDR3 length: 14 amino acids. The V end lost 3 bases, the J end lost 2 bases, and 11 bases lay between the germline ends. CDR1 SGHRS and CDR2 YFSETQ come from the germline V gene. CDR3 loop: CASSSSGINYGYTF. In DNA form, the CDR3 reads TGCGCCAGCAGCTCTTCCGGGATCAACTATGGCTACACCTTC.

This clonotype was counted many times. The genes are TRBV6-2 or TRBV6-3 and TRBJ1-5; unclear D gene. This CDR3 has 13 residues. In germline, CDR1 is MNHEY, CDR2 SVGEGT. V was clipped by 7 bases and J by 2 bases, with 9 bases between them. CDR3 coding DNA: TGTGCCAGCACCGACGGGGGCAATCAGCCCCAGCATTTT. Translated, it gives CASTDGGNQPQHF.